The present TCR beta chain was sequenced within a study of cytomegalovirus exposure and HLA in healthy donors (dated by TCRdb to about 2017). Regarding the research as a whole: An earlier analysis of several hundred of the donors reported more than 250 Gb of sequence data and 100 million to 130 million unique TCR beta sequences from 150 million to 200 million T cells. High-throughput TCR immunosequencing, statistical association of individual TCRs with disease status, and machine learning were combined to predict cytomegalovirus infection status. The T cell repertoires of 666 subjects were profiled by immunosequencing and related to cytomegalovirus serostatus. Rather than using new phenotypic data, the later analysis identified candidate immune exposures from TCR beta sequences and from how often those sequences occurred across donors. Besides the first cohort of some 670 subjects, a separate validation cohort made up of 90 to 150 different subjects was used. HLA typing covered class I and class II loci at four-digit resolution. The study was designed to test whether signatures of past pathogen exposure could be identified by cataloging public T cell receptors. Typing coverage varied by locus: roughly 629-630 donors for A, B, C, DRB1 and DQB1; approximately 500 for DQA1; 600 to 610 for DPA1; 400 to 480 for DPB1. To study patterns of TCR occurrence, a later analysis re-analyzed previously published TCR beta repertoires from hundreds of donors and added high-resolution HLA genotyping. All discovery cohort repertoires had been generated on a single sequencing platform. In a later genetic analysis, genome-wide SNP genotypes for about three fifths of the roughly 670 donors were used, and that subset was treated as a discovery cohort. Roughly 290 gigabases of sequencing data and around 85 million unique TCR sequences made up an early release that covered several hundred HLA-typed donors. To decide whether each TCR beta V gene segment behaved as functional or pseudogenic, an earlier analysis of over 500 of the donors relied on high-throughput TCR beta sequencing. Several DR-DQ haplotypes were treated as single units for association and clustering because of strong linkage in the cohort. Donor age, sex, ethnicity and CMV serostatus were compiled alongside the repertoire data. Among some 410 genotyped donors of the cohort, an average of around 220,000 unique TCR beta nucleotide sequences was sequenced per donor, of which about 19% were non-productive. Of the roughly 400 genotyped donors, about 84% fell in the genetic ancestry cluster associated with self-reported Caucasian donors. Beyond this particular receptor, the publication reports: In a later analysis, HLA-associated TCR beta chains were found to be more clonally expanded and to have lower generation probabilities than equally common non-associated chains. In a later genetic analysis, fewer N-insertions in productive TCRs were reported among donors in an Asian-associated ancestry cluster than the roughly 640-donor mean. When HLA alleles, especially DR and DQ, strongly co-occurred, attributing TCR associations to individual alleles was difficult. In a later analysis, most CMV-associated TCR beta chains were found to appear HLA-restricted, with HLA associations seemingly driven largely by CMV exposure. The classifier was reported to diagnose cytomegalovirus status with high specificity and sensitivity in both the original and validation cohorts. In this cohort, only TCR beta chains were sequenced, and detectable features were limited by the absence of alpha or paired-chain data. The study listed approximately 150 TCR beta chains as associated with cytomegalovirus. A further reported finding was that TCR beta sequences accurately predicted the HLA-A and HLA-B alleles for most subjects in the first cohort. Roughly uniform sequencing depth across donors was assumed in presence/absence analyses, although this assumption may not hold. In a later genetic analysis, a missense DCLRE1C variant was associated with V-gene and J-gene trimming of TCR beta chains, and the association was replicated in an independent cohort. Three of the identified cytomegalovirus-associated TCR beta chains were confirmed in vitro to be specific for cytomegalovirus antigens. The only immune exposure information available for the cohort was CMV serostatus. At a false discovery rate of 0.05, a later analysis linked under 20,000 TCR beta sequences to specific HLA alleles. Correlated functional status among segregating V segments might reflect linkage disequilibrium, but an unknown experimental factor could not be ruled out. In a later analysis, the rate of TCR association differed among HLA loci, with DRB1 alleles having the most associated TCRs and HLA-C alleles having the fewest. The earlier analysis of some 540 of the donors excluded approximately 17 rarely observed V segments, including chromosome 9 orphons, because counts were too low. Because the 87-base-pair reads could not distinguish some IMGT-functional V segments, including TRBV6-2 and TRBV6-3, those segments were excluded. HLA typing was unavailable for some donors at each locus, so association tests used only the typed subset. While some public TCRs were present in many individuals, most TCR sequences turned up only very rarely across donors. According to the authors, the approach could potentially be generalized to other disease states and immunological phenotypes. An earlier analysis of approximately 540 of the donors showed that most TCR beta V segments appeared in productive rearrangements either about 90% or about 30% of the time, which broadly matched IMGT annotations. The sequencing pipeline was judged likely to have produced a cluster of highly shared sequence variants as a technical artifact. Several of the top co-occurrence clusters appeared to be linked to parvovirus B19, influenza, CMV and Epstein-Barr virus, according to a later analysis.

Relative to germline, V is missing 0 bases and J is missing 6 bases, with 11 bases of the junction outside any gene match. The germline V gene provides CDR1 MDHEN and CDR2 SYDVKM. The CDR3 covers 16 residues, taking in both the cysteine and the phenylalanine. Only the CDR3 region is kept as DNA, spanning 48 bases read in frame from base 1. A remark on this clone: Its antigen is unknown.

The cohort consisted of 650 to 700 healthy bone marrow donors. Cohort members were all nominally healthy when sampled, although unrecorded immune exposures were likely present. The donor tested CMV seronegative and was one of the 352 seronegative cohort members. Every donor gave a peripheral blood sample, and the peripheral blood mononuclear cells from that sample were used for TCR beta sequencing. Genomic DNA was extracted from the blood cell samples with the Qiagen DNeasy Blood Extraction Kit. The method was the immunoSEQ multiplex PCR assay. The multiplex PCR relied on a mix of 60 forward primers for TCR Vbeta segments and 13 reverse primers for TCR Jbeta segments. The CDR3 region of rearranged TCR beta genes was amplified from genomic DNA by a multiplex PCR assay. The amplified TCR beta libraries were sequenced on the Illumina HiSeq System as 87-base-pair reads. The published analysis was carried out like this. A later analysis tallied around 80 million unique TCR beta chains across the 640 or so repertoires, and approximately 12 million of those chains were shared by two or more donors. Raw reads were error-corrected and collapsed into unique sequences with a nearest-neighbor algorithm that merged closely related sequences to remove PCR and sequencing errors. Alignment of CDR3 sequences to IMGT reference sequences was used to assign V, D and J gene segments. For a sequence to be retained, a match of at least six nucleotides was required to both a V gene segment and a J gene segment. Rearrangements were classified as productive when the CDR3 lacked stop codons and remained in frame with V and J, and all other rearrangements were classified as non-productive. CDR3 was defined according to IMGT convention as the region running from the second conserved V-encoded cysteine to the conserved J-encoded phenylalanine. Sequences without an unambiguous match to a single V gene segment were excluded from the earlier analysis of 587 of the donors. In an earlier analysis of several hundred of the donors, V segments were called functional above 56.7% productive rearrangements and were called segregating when the between-donor standard deviation exceeded 5%. A statistical classification framework was built to diagnose cytomegalovirus status from the catalog of TCR beta chain sequences. V and J gene assignment, in a later analysis, came from comparing TCR nucleotide sequences with IMGT/GENE-DB human TR gene sequences. Using the TCRdist pipeline, a later analysis assigned CDR3 sequences along with most-parsimonious VDJ recombination scenarios. In a later analysis, each TCR beta chain was defined by its CDR3 amino acid sequence together with its V-gene family, and reads lacking a unique V-gene family were excluded. To address suspected cross-contamination and a sequencing artifact, a later analysis removed under 600 highly shared, low-generation-probability nucleotide sequences. A later analysis calculated a clonal expansion index for each public chain from normalized within-repertoire ranks of inferred template counts. A later analysis computed generation probabilities with a VDJ recombination model fitted to out-of-frame rearrangements, and checked the results against IGoR. Hypergeometric tests were used in a later analysis to score TCR-TCR, TCR-HLA and TCR-CMV co-occurrence, with a repertoire-size bias correction applied to the TCR pairs. False discovery rates were estimated in a later analysis by permuting HLA or CMV assignments 20 times. In a later analysis, co-occurring TCRs were grouped using DBSCAN, with TCRdist sequence similarity added in when clustering inside HLA-allele-positive subsets. Repertoires with fewer than 30,000 or more than 120,000 public chains were left out of co-occurrence clustering, as were a handful of repertoires with anomalous nucleotide sharing. TCRdb holds this immuneACCESS table with in-frame rearrangements only. Some clones are missing; in checked studies, unresolved V genes explain under half, and the rest has no known cause. V, J and clone size are those of that table, while D and trimming were read from the DNA. This sample's table has entries for under 100,000 clones. The ten largest clones capture around 3.6% of the sample.

The specimen was PBMCs. The receptor was isolated from a woman aged 25 to 45 in good health and CMV-seronegative. This chain is built from TRBV28 and TRBJ2-7; TRBD2 agrees with 7 junctional bases. The CDR3 is CASSLWGEGSPGEQYF. The nucleotide sequence is TGTGCCAGCAGTTTATGGGGGGAGGGGAGTCCGGGCGAGCAGTACTTC.